This T cell receptor beta chain was obtained from a study of T-cell reconstitution after alpha-beta-depleted transplantation in children. Findings of the study overall: Surviving thymic progenitors and recipient T cells were the source of high TCRbeta diversity at day 60 in some patients. One year post-transplant, T-cell counts and diversity were largely derived from T cells produced anew. Several hundred graft clones that had expanded were reportedly the source of alpha-beta T cells about two months after transplant.

This clonotype was recorded at least ten times. Its antigen is not identified. During its preparation, the TCRbeta library received unique molecular identifiers. Via MiXCR, TCRdb re-called the PCR reads, giving one row per CDR3 protein. This table has 100,000 or so distinct CDR3 sequences, 4.5% to 7.5% appearing once. Between the trimmed V and J ends, which lost 1 base and 8 bases, there was a span of 12 bases. This CDR3 is built from 14 residues. Germline V lookup: CDR1 SGHTA, CDR2 FQGTGA. The receptor was derived from a female patient aged 2-9 years who had a stem cell transplant for Fanconi anemia, so the T cells may come from the graft donor. The chain carries TRBV7-3 and TRBJ2-1; tentative D call: TRBD2 (6 bases). The material was PBMCs, mostly from graft donor cells, obtained 60 days after TCRalphabeta/CD19-depleted stem cell transplant. CDR3 protein: CASSLIAGYHEQFF. The CDR3 coding sequence is TGTGCCAGCAGCTTAATTGCGGGATACCATGAGCAGTTCTTC.